The T cell receptor beta chain described here comes from a study of blood T cell repertoires in COVID-19 (dated by TCRdb to the early 2020s). Notes on the research overall: The collaborator samples originated in the United States, Italy and Spain and spanned the acute and convalescent phases of COVID-19. The prospective study material was composed of cDNA or gDNA derived from T cells, B-cell-depleted T cells, or PBMCs. The dataset comprised deeply sampled blood TCRbeta repertoires from subjects exposed to, actively infected with, or recovered from COVID-19. The repertoires were released in a freely available public database meant as a resource for research on the immune response to SARS-CoV-2. The samples were drawn from two sources: the first 160 participants of the ongoing ImmuneRACE study, and 1,000 to 1,500 subjects contributed by 6 global collaborators. The sample metadata nearly always contained a de-identified subject ID, COVID-19 status, age in years and sex. HLA class I and class II types, where available, came from metadata supplied by the sample provider rather than from assay-based typing. Overall study outcomes, separate from this receptor: Clinical and demographic metadata were provided uncurated, with the amount varying by source and participant.

TCRbeta CDR3 regions were amplified from genomic DNA by means of the immunoSEQ Assay, a bias-controlled multiplex PCR. The original pipeline was this. Nucleated cell counts per sample were estimated from amplification of reference gene primers within the assay. Sequence reads were collapsed and filtered to measure the absolute abundance of every unique TCRbeta CDR3 rearrangement. For each sample, productive Simpson clonality was calculated by taking the square root of Simpson's diversity index across productive rearrangements. In TCRdb, the immuneACCESS table is reduced to in-frame sequences with V and J assigned. These tables do not hold every clone; where another copy was compared, an unresolved V gene accounts for under half, and the others remain unexplained. The V and J calls and the clone size are those of that table, but D and trimming were determined from the DNA. A total of 110,000 to 150,000 clones appear in this sample, approximately 80% of them only once. Together, the top ten hold 35% to 55% of the sample.

According to the germline V gene, CDR1 reads SGHDT and CDR2 reads YYEEEE. Trimming removed 0 bases from V and 2 bases from J; the gene matches leave 7 bases unexplained. Including the terminal cysteine and phenylalanine, the CDR3 comprises 18 residues. The CDR3 DNA has 54 bases and is translated from base 1. Comment on this clone: The antigen it binds to is not known. Base qualities are not at hand, and no much larger clone is one base apart.

Whole blood was collected in K2EDTA tubes by collaborating institutions according to the institutions' own protocols. For TCRbeta analysis, collaborators shipped samples as frozen whole blood, isolated PBMCs, or DNA extracted from either of those sample types. This receptor was identified in a human donor in a cohort sampled during active COVID-19. Sequencing used peripheral blood. The chain joins TRBV5-6 to TRBJ2-1; 11 junctional bases match TRBD2. CDR3 protein: CASSLGLAGGWTYNEQFF. At the DNA level, the sequence is TGTGCCAGCAGCTTGGGGCTAGCGGGAGGTTGGACCTACAATGAGCAGTTCTTC. With the portions outside the CDR3 filled from the reference TRBV5-6 and TRBJ2-1 genes, the complete variable region becomes DAGVTQSPTHLIKTRGQQVTLRCSPKSGHDTVSWYQQALGQGPQFIFQYYEEEERQRGNFPDRFSGHQFPNYSSELNVNALLLGDSALYLCASSLGLAGGWTYNEQFFGPGTRLTVL.